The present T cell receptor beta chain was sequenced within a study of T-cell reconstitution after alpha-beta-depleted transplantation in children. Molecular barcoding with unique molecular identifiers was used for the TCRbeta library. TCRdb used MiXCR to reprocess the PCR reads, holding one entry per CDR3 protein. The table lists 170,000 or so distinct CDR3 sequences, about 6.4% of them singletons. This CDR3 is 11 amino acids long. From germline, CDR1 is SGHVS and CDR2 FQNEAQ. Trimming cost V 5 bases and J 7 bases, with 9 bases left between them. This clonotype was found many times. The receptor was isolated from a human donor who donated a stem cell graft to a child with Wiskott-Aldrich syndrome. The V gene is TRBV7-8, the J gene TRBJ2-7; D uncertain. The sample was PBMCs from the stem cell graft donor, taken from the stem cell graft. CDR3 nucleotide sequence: TGTGCCAGCAGCACTCGACTGGAGCAGTACTTC. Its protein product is CASSTRLEQYF.